There are many counts of the clone carrying this T cell receptor beta chain. The antigen is not known. Trimming stripped 3 bases from V and 5 bases from J, with 16 bases between. The CDR3 runs to 15 residues. By quantitative 5'-RACE with molecular barcodes, the TCR beta libraries were made. TCRdb re-derived calls from the 5' RACE reads in MiXCR, one entry per CDR3 protein. The data contain about 240,000 distinct CDR3 sequences, around 9.1% of them singletons. The sample originates from a study of CD8 T cells in ankylosing spondylitis. Findings of the study overall: According to the report, clones linked to the disease were significantly enriched in matched synovial fluid samples taken from ankylosing spondylitis patients. As for the disease-linked clones, they showed a CD8+ phenotype and occurred at relatively low frequencies in peripheral blood.

Sequenced: blood, either unsorted or a sorted T cell fraction (not recorded which). The V call is TRBV12-3 or TRBV12-4, the J call TRBJ1-1; D remains unclear. The receptor was derived from a male donor with ankylosing spondylitis or in good health (not recorded which). The CDR3 reads CASSFPESGWTEAFF. CDR3 bases: TGTGCCAGCAGTTTCCCAGAGTCGGGGTGGACTGAAGCTTTCTTT.